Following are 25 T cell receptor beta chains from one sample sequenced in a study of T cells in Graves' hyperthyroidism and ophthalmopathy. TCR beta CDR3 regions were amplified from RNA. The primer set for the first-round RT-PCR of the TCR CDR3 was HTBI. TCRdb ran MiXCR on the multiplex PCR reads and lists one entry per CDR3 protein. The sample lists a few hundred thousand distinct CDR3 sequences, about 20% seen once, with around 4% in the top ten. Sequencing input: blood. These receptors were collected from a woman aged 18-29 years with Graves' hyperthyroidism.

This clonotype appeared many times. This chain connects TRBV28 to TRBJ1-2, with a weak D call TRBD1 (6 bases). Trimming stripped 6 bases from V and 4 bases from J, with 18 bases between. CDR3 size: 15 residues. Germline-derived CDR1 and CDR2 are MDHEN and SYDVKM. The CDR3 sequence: CASSPRGGAPYGYTF. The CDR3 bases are TGTGCCAGCAGCCCTAGGGGGGGGGCGCCCTATGGCTACACCTTC.

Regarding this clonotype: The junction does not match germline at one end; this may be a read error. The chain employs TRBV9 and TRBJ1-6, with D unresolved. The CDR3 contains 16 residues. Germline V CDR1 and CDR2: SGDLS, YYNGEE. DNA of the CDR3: TGTGCCAGCAGCGTAGGGACGCCTATCTATATTTCACCCCTCCACTTT. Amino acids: CASSVGTPIYISPLHF.

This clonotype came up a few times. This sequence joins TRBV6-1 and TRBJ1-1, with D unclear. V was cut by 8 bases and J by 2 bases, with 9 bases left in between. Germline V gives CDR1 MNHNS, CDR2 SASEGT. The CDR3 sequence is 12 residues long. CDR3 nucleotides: TGTGCCAGCTTTTCATATAACACTGAAGCTTTCTTT. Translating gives CASFSYNTEAFF.

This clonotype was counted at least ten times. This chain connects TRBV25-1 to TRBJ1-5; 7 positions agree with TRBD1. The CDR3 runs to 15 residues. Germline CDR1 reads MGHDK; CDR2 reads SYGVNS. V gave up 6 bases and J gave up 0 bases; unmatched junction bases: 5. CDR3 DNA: TGTGCCAGCAGCGCCAGGGGGGGTAGCAATCAGCCCCAGCATTTT. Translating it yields CASSARGGSNQPQHF.

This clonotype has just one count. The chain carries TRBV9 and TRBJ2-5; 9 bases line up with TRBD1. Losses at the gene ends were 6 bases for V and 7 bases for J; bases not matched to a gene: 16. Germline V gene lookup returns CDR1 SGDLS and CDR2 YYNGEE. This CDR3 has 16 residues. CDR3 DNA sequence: TGTGCCAGCATCCCCTCCCGTACAGGGGGCGCAGCGACCCAGTACTTC. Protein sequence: CASIPSRTGGAATQYF.

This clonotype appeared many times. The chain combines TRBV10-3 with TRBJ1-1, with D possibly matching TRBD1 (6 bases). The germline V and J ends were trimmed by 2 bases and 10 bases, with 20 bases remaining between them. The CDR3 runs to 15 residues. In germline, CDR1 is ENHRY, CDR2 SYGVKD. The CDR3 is CAISEDGQTGAGAFF. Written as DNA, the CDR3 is TGTGCCATCAGTGAGGATGGACAGACTGGGGCCGGAGCTTTCTTT.

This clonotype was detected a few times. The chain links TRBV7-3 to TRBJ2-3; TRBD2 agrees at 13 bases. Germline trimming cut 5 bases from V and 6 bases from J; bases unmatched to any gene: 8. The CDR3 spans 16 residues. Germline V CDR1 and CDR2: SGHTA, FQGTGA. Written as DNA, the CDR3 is TGTGCCAGCAGCCTCCTGTCACTAGCGGGGGGGGATACGCAGTATTTT. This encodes CASSLLSLAGGDTQYF.

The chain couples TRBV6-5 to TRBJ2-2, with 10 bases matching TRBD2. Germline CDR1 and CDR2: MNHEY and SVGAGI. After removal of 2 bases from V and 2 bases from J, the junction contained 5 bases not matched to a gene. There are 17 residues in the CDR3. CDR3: CASSYERGGENTGELFF. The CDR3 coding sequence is TGTGCCAGCAGTTACGAGCGGGGGGGTGAAAACACCGGGGAGCTGTTTTTT.

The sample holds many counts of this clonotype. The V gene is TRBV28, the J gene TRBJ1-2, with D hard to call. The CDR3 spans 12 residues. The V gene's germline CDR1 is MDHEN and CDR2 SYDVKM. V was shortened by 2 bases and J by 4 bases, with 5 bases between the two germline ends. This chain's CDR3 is CASSLNGYGYTF. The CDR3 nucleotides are TGTGCCAGCAGTTTAAACGGCTATGGCTACACCTTC.

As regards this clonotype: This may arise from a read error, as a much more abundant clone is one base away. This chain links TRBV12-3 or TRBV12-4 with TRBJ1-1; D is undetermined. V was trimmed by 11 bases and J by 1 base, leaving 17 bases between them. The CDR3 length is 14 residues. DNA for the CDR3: TGTGCCGGTAAAACCAGGCGGGGGAACACTGAAGCTTTCTTT. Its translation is CAGKTRRGNTEAFF.

CDR3 loop: CSASGPNYGYTF. The DNA of the CDR3 is TGCAGTGCTAGCGGGCCTAACTATGGCTACACCTTC. The chain carries TRBV20-1 and TRBJ1-2, with D unclear. V gave up 3 bases and J gave up 0 bases, with 5 bases separating them. Germline-derived CDR1 and CDR2 are DFQATT and SNEGSKA (reference sequence). This CDR3 is built from 12 residues.

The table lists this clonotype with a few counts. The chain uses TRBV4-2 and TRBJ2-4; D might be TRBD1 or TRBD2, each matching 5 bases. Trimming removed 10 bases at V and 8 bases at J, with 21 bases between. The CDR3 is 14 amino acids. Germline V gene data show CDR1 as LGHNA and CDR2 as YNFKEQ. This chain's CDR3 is CATRENVGTHIQYF. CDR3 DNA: TGTGCCACCCGGGAAAATGTGGGGACCCACATTCAGTACTTC.

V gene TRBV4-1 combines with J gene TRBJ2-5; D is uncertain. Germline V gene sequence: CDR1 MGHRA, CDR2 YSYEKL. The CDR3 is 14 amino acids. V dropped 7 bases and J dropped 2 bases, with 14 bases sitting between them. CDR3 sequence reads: CASKDWTNQETQYF. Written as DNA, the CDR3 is TGCGCCAGCAAAGATTGGACCAATCAAGAGACCCAGTACTTC.

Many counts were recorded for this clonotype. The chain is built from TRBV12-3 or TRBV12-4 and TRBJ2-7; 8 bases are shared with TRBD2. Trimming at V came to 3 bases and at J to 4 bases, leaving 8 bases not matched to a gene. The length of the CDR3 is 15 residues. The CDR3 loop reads CASSFLRGGLYEQYF. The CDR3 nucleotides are TGTGCCAGCAGTTTCCTCCGCGGGGGGCTATACGAGCAGTACTTC.

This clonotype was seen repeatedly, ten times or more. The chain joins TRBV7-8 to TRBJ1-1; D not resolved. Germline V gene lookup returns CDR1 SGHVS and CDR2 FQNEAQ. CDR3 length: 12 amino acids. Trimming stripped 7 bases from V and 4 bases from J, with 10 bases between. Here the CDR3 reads CASNSYGTEAFF. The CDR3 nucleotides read TGTGCCAGCAACTCGTATGGCACTGAAGCTTTCTTT.

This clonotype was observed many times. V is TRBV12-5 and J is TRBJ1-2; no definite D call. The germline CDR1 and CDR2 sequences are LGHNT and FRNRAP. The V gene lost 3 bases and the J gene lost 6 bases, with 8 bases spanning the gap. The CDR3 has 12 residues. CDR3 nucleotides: TGTGCTAGTGGTTTTTTCGGGGATGGCTACACCTTC. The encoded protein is CASGFFGDGYTF.

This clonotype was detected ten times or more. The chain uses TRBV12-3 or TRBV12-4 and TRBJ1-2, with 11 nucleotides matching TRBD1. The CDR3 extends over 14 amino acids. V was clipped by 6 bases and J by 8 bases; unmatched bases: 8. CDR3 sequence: CASSQSDRGQGYTF. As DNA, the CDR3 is TGTGCCAGCAGCCAATCGGACAGGGGGCAAGGCTACACCTTC.

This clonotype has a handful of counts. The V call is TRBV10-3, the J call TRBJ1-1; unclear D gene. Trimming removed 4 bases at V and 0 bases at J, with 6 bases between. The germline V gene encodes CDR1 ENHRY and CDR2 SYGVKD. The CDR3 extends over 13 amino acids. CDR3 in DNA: TGTGCCATCAGTGCACAAATGAACACTGAAGCTTTCTTT. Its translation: CAISAQMNTEAFF.

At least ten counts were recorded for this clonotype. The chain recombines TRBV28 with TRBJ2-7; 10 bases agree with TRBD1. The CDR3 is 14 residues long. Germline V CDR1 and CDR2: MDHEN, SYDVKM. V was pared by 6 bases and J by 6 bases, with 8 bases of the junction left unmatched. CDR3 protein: CASSSGTGAIEQYF. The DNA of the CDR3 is TGTGCCAGCAGCAGCGGGACAGGGGCCATCGAGCAGTACTTC.

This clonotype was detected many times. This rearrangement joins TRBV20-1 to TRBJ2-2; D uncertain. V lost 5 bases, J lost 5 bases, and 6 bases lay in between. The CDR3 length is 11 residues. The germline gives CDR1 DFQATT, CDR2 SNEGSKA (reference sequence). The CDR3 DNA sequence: TGCAGTGCTCCCTCGACCGGGGAGCTGTTTTTT. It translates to CSAPSTGELFF.

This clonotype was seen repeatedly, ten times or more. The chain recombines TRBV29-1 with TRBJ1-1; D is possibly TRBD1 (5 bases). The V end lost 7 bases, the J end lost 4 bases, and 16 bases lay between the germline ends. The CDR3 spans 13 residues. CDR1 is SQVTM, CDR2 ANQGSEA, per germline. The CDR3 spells CSAKGNGGTEAFF. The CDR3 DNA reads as TGCAGCGCCAAGGGTAACGGGGGCACTGAAGCTTTCTTT.

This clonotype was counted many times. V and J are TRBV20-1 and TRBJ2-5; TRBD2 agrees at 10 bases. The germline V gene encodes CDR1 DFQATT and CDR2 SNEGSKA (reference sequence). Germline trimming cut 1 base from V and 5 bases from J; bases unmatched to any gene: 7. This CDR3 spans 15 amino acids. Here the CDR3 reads CSARGAGGRWETQYF. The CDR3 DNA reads TGCAGTGCTAGAGGAGCGGGGGGGCGGTGGGAGACCCAGTACTTC.

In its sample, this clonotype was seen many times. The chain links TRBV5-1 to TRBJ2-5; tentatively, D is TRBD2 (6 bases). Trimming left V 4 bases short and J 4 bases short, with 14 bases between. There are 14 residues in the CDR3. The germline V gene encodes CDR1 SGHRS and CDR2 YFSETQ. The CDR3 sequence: CASSVEGRRETQYF. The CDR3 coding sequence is TGCGCCAGCAGCGTGGAGGGACGTCGAGAGACCCAGTACTTC.

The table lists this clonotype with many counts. The CDR3 here is CASSLRAIYGYTF. The CDR3 region has the DNA TGTGCCAGCAGTTTAAGAGCTATCTATGGCTACACCTTC. The chain carries TRBV12-3 or TRBV12-4 and TRBJ1-2; D remains unclear. The V and J ends lost 2 bases and 4 bases respectively, with 8 bases between them. The CDR3 spans 13 residues.

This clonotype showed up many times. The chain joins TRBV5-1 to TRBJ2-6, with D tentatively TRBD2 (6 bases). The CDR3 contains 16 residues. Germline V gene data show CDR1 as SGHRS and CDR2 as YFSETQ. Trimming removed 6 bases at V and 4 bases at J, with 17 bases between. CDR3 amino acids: CASNSEGGGGANVLTF. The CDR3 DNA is TGCGCCAGCAACTCGGAGGGAGGAGGAGGGGCCAACGTCCTGACTTTC.